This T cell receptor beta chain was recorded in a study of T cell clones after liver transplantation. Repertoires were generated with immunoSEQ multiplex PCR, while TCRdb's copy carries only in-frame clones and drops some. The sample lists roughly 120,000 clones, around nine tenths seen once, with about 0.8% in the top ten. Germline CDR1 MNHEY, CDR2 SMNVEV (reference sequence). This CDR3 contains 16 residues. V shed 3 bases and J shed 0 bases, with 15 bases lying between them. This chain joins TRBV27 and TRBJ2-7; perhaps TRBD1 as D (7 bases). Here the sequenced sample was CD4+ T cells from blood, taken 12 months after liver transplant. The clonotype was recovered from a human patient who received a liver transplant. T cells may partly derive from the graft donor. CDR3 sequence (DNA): TGTGCCAGCAGTTTTGCTTCAGGGGGAGGCTCCTACGAGCAGTACTTC. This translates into CASSFASGGGSYEQYF.